Below, 21 T cell receptor beta chains from the same sample are listed, as sequenced in a study of cytomegalovirus exposure and HLA in healthy donors. PCR used 60 Vbeta primers and 13 Jbeta primers. The repertoire was sequenced with immunoSEQ multiplex PCR; TCRdb's copy has only in-frame clones and lacks some. The data show over 150,000 clones, 80% to 85% seen once. Sequenced input: PBMCs. These receptor sequences come from a male donor in good health and CMV-seropositive.

The rearrangement joins TRBV4-1 to TRBJ1-5; 8 positions agree with TRBD1. The CDR3 runs 16 residues. Trimming cost V 0 bases and J 9 bases; bases outside gene matches: 10. Germline values: CDR1 MGHRA, CDR2 YSYEKL. CDR3 DNA: TGCGCCAGCAGCCAAGAGGGAGACAGGGGACAAAGGCCCCAGCATTTT. Residues: CASSQEGDRGQRPQHF.

The chain uses TRBV27 and TRBJ1-2; D call uncertain. This CDR3 comprises 12 residues. V gave up 8 bases and J gave up 2 bases, with 9 bases separating them. CDR1 MNHEY and CDR2 SMNVEV come from the germline V gene (reference sequence). The CDR3 bases are TGTGCCAGCTCGACCGGGAACTATGGCTACACCTTC. Translating gives CASSTGNYGYTF.

This sequence joins TRBV27 and TRBJ2-7, with D unresolved. Germline-derived CDR1 and CDR2 are MNHEY and SMNVEV (reference sequence). The CDR3 has 15 residues. Trimming removed 2 bases at V and 1 base at J, with 12 bases between. CDR3 region: CASSLATAASYEQYF. The CDR3 region has the DNA TGTGCCAGCAGTTTAGCCACAGCAGCTTCCTACGAGCAGTACTTC.

The chain employs TRBV6-5 and TRBJ1-1; D is perhaps TRBD1 (5 bases). The CDR3 runs 13 residues. V lost 5 bases and J 5 bases, leaving 12 bases between the germline ends. Germline CDR1 and CDR2: MNHEY and SVGAGI. In DNA, the CDR3 is TGTGCCAGCAGTGGAGGGGTAAATACTGAAGCTTTCTTT. It yields the protein CASSGGVNTEAFF.

V is TRBV6-4 and J is TRBJ2-1; TRBD2 matches at 10 bases. This CDR3 has 16 amino acids. Germline V lookup: CDR1 MRHNA, CDR2 SNTAGT. With V trimmed by 0 bases and J by 5 bases, 4 bases remained unmatched. The CDR3 reads CASSDSWTSGNNEQFF. The CDR3 nucleotides read TGTGCCAGCAGTGACTCTTGGACTAGCGGTAACAATGAGCAGTTCTTC.

The chain employs TRBV5-8 and TRBJ1-1, with unresolved D. This CDR3 has 9 residues. The V end lost 4 bases, the J end lost 7 bases, and 2 bases lay between the germline ends. CDR1 and CDR2 from the germline V gene are SGHTS and YDEGEE. The CDR3 region has the DNA TGTGCCAGCAGCCTTGAAGCTTTCTTT. It translates to CASSLEAFF.

J is TRBJ1-2 and V is TRBV30; D ambiguous. The germline CDR1 and CDR2 sequences are GTSNPN and SVGIG (reference sequence). V lost 7 bases to trimming and J lost 6 bases, with 15 bases between them. This CDR3 contains 12 residues. CDR3 loop: CALTEAKNGYTF. CDR3 in DNA: TGTGCCTTGACCGAGGCGAAGAATGGCTACACCTTC.

V usage is TRBV7-9 and J usage is TRBJ1-5, with D unclear. The germline V gene encodes CDR1 SEHNR and CDR2 FQNEAQ (reference sequence). CDR3 length equals 15 residues. Trimming left V 5 bases short and J 1 base short, with 12 bases between. This CDR3 reads CASSPGGISNQPQHF. The CDR3 region has the DNA TGTGCCAGCAGCCCAGGCGGGATAAGCAATCAGCCCCAGCATTTT. The full variable domain, in which reference TRBV7-9 and TRBJ1-5 provide the parts outside the CDR3, is DTGVSQNPRHKITKRGQNVTFRCDPISEHNRLYWYRQTLGQGPEFLTYFQNEAQLEKSRLLSDRFSAERPKGSFSTLEIQRTEQGDSAMYLCASSPGGISNQPQHFGDGTRLSIL.

Regarding this clone: The same CDR3 is also encoded by other DNA sequences in this sample. This chain links TRBV27 with TRBJ1-2, with 8 positions matching TRBD1. The germline V gene encodes CDR1 MNHEY and CDR2 SMNVEV (reference sequence). With 6 bases clipped from V and 3 bases from J, the junction kept 3 bases outside the gene matches. There are 13 residues in the CDR3. CDR3 DNA sequence: TGTGCCAGCAGCTTACAGGGGGACTATGGCTACACCTTC. Its protein product is CASSLQGDYGYTF.

V usage is TRBV2 and J usage is TRBJ1-5, with D possibly TRBD1 on 6 matching bases. The length of the CDR3 is 15 residues. V shed 1 base and J shed 4 bases, with 11 bases lying between them. Germline values: CDR1 SNHLY, CDR2 FYNNEI. The CDR3 nucleotides read TGTGCCAGCAGTGAAGACGGGGGGCGTAATCAGCCCCAGCATTTT. Residues: CASSEDGGRNQPQHF.

The rearrangement joins TRBV28 to TRBJ2-1, with 10 bases fitting TRBD2. The CDR3 sequence is 16 residues long. The V gene's germline CDR1 is MDHEN and CDR2 SYDVKM. V shed 5 bases and J 8 bases; nucleotides not matched to a gene: 12. CDR3 nucleotides: TGTGCCAGCAGTCCCCGCCGGGCTAGCGGGAGCCATGAGCAGTTCTTC. It translates to CASSPRRASGSHEQFF. Together with reference TRBV28 and TRBJ2-1, the CDR3 gives the full variable domain: DVKVTQSSRYLVKRTGEKVFLECVQDMDHENMFWYRQDPGLGLRLIYFSYDVKMKEKGDIPEGYSVSREKKERFSLILESASTNQTSMYLCASSPRRASGSHEQFFGPGTRLTVL.

The sample holds a few counts of this clone. The CDR3 loop is CASSLGLPRLLNTEAFF. The CDR3 coding sequence is TGTGCCAGCAGCTTAGGGCTCCCAAGACTCTTGAACACTGAAGCTTTCTTT. The V call is TRBV7-9, the J call TRBJ1-1; D uncertain. Between the trimmed V and J ends, which lost 1 base and 0 bases, there was a span of 15 bases. The CDR3 spans 17 residues. CDR1 and CDR2 from the germline V gene are SEHNR and FQNEAQ (reference sequence). Full variable domain (remainder filled in from reference TRBV7-9 and TRBJ1-1): DTGVSQNPRHKITKRGQNVTFRCDPISEHNRLYWYRQTLGQGPEFLTYFQNEAQLEKSRLLSDRFSAERPKGSFSTLEIQRTEQGDSAMYLCASSLGLPRLLNTEAFFGQGTRLTVV.

This clone has just one count. This chain joins TRBV6-5 and TRBJ2-1, with 7 bases lining up with TRBD2. After removal of 0 bases from V and 10 bases from J, the junction contained 3 bases not matched to a gene. CDR1 is MNHEY and CDR2 is SVGAGI in the germline V gene. This CDR3 spans 13 amino acids. The CDR3 here is CASSYSTLAEQFF. The CDR3 nucleotides read TGTGCCAGCAGTTACTCAACACTAGCGGAGCAGTTCTTC.

The gene calls are TRBV7-2 and TRBJ2-5; 8 bases are a match to TRBD1. CDR1 and CDR2 from the germline V gene are SGHTA and FQGNSA. The J segment lost 1 base and the V segment lost 1 base, leaving 2 bases of the junction unmatched. The length of the CDR3 is 15 residues. The CDR3 protein is CASSLVGQGQETQYF. CDR3 nucleotide sequence: TGTGCCAGCAGCTTAGTCGGACAGGGCCAAGAGACCCAGTACTTC. Together with reference TRBV7-2 and TRBJ2-5, the CDR3 gives the full variable domain: GAGVSQSPSNKVTEKGKDVELRCDPISGHTALYWYRQSLGQGLEFLIYFQGNSAPDKSGLPSDRFSAERTGGSVSTLTIQRTQQEDSAVYLCASSLVGQGQETQYFGPGTRLLVL.

The rearrangement joins TRBV19 to TRBJ1-1; 11 bases fit TRBD1. J gave up 9 bases and V 3 bases, and 6 bases lay outside the gene matches. The CDR3 is made up of 14 amino acids. Germline CDR1 is LNHDA and CDR2 is SQIVND (reference sequence). The CDR3 is CASSIGQGANKAFF. The CDR3 DNA sequence: TGTGCCAGTAGTATTGGACAGGGGGCGAATAAAGCTTTCTTT. The whole variable domain, remainder taken from reference TRBV19 and TRBJ1-1, is DGGITQSPKYLFRKEGQNVTLSCEQNLNHDAMYWYRQDPGQGLRLIYYSQIVNDFQKGDIAEGYSVSREKKESFPLTVTSAQKNPTAFYLCASSIGQGANKAFFGQGTRLTVV.

Details on this clone: At one end, the junction sequence differs from germline, possibly due to a read error. V gene TRBV7-9 combines with J gene TRBJ2-6; 10 positions match TRBD1. Germline CDR1 SEHNR, CDR2 FQNEAQ (reference sequence). This CDR3 has 18 residues. The CDR3 spells CASSPGQGGGSGANGLTF. The CDR3 DNA follows: TGTGCCAGCAGCCCTGGACAGGGGGGTGGGTCTGGGGCCAACGGCCTGACTTTC.

The chain employs TRBV10-3 and TRBJ2-3, with TRBD2 matching 8 bases. The CDR3 loop spans 15 amino acids. The germline V gene encodes CDR1 ENHRY and CDR2 SYGVKD. Trimming at V came to 6 bases and at J to 1 base, leaving 6 bases not matched to a gene. This CDR3 reads CAISQAGGGTDTQYF. CDR3 DNA: TGTGCCATCAGCCAGGCGGGGGGAGGCACAGATACGCAGTATTTT.

This clone appeared once. The genes are TRBV14 and TRBJ2-5, with 8 bases identical to TRBD1. Germline V gene sequence: CDR1 SGHDN, CDR2 FVKESK. J was trimmed by 5 bases and V by 5 bases; bases with no gene match: 10. The CDR3 runs 15 residues. The CDR3 is CASSSTTGGMETQYF. In nucleotides, the CDR3 is TGTGCCAGCAGCTCAACCACAGGGGGTATGGAGACCCAGTACTTC.

The chain employs TRBV10-3 and TRBJ1-1, with TRBD1 identical over 7 bases. The V segment lost 6 bases and the J segment 7 bases; nucleotides outside the gene matches: 17. The CDR3 extends over 16 amino acids. CDR1 and CDR2 from the germline V gene are ENHRY and SYGVKD. In DNA, the CDR3 is TGTGCCATCAGCGAAACTCGATTGACAGGGATCGTTGAAGCTTTCTTT. Translated: CAISETRLTGIVEAFF.

J is TRBJ2-3 and V is TRBV9; TRBD2 matches 7 bases. The germline CDR1 and CDR2 sequences are SGDLS and YYNGEE. This CDR3 region has 16 residues. V shed 0 bases, J shed 6 bases, and the junction held 10 bases outside the gene matches. CDR3 nucleotides: TGTGCCAGCAGCGTAGCTAAGGAGGGACTACTGGATACGCAGTATTTT. Amino acids: CASSVAKEGLLDTQYF.

The gene calls are TRBV6-5 and TRBJ2-2; the D is unclear. The CDR3 is 14 residues long. CDR1 and CDR2 from the germline V gene are MNHEY and SVGAGI. V was clipped by 2 bases and J by 4 bases, with 8 bases between them. The CDR3 DNA sequence: TGTGCCAGCAGTTACACATCGGGCACCGGGGAGCTGTTTTTT. This encodes CASSYTSGTGELFF.